The TCR beta chain described here comes from a study of human T cells and chemical hapten exposure. About the research overall: An approximately 2 cm by approximately 2 cm inner upper arm patch received 2% DPC for sensitization. Study-level findings and limits: Relative to control repertoires, expanded TCRs gave rise to significantly more large CDR3 similarity clusters. Patch test score tracked positively with PT1 expanded TCR counts.

This CDR3 has 15 residues. Germline CDR1 is SEHNR and CDR2 is FQNEAQ (reference sequence). Between the trimmed V and J ends, which lost 0 bases and 4 bases, there was a span of 13 bases. Time point given: pre-sensitization, week 0. Treatment: therapeutic diphenylcyclopropenone sensitization with weekly scalp DPC. MiXCR was run by TCRdb on the RACE reads, yielding one entry per CDR3 protein. The table records over 70,000 distinct CDR3 sequences, 14% of them present only once. Turning to this clonotype: As yet, its antigen is unknown.

The genes are TRBV7-9 and TRBJ2-7; D gene ambiguous. The receptor was derived from a woman between 45 and 60 years old with alopecia areata. Some clones in this sample may be carry-over from other donors' samples. Sample: whole blood, taken in connection with sensitization to the hapten diphenylcyclopropenone (DPC). The CDR3 DNA is TGTGCCAGCAGCTTAGCCCAGGTCGTCCGATACGAGCAGTACTTC. It codes for CASSLAQVVRYEQYF.